The present T cell receptor (beta chain) was sequenced within a study of T cells in localized non-small cell lung cancer. General study points: Tumor showed lower T cell clonality than uninvolved adjacent lung, where it was highest. Blood T cell density predicted longer survival; adjacent-lung clonality, shorter. Heterogeneity is still possible, as just one tumor region was sequenced. Median detection of top 100 tumor clones in adjacent lung was roughly 61 clones.

About this clone itself: The antigen remains undetermined.

Here immunoSEQ multiplex PCR was the method, and the copy in TCRdb shows in-frame clones only, minus some. The table lists roughly 31,000 clones, 70% to 90% of them singletons. Germline CDR1 LNHNV, CDR2 YYDKDF (reference sequence). V was pared by 0 bases and J by 4 bases, with 9 bases between. This CDR3 region has 14 residues. The receptor comes from a woman aged 35 to 75 with stage I lung adenocarcinoma. Sequenced material: peripheral blood, taken before any cancer treatment. V gene TRBV15 combines with J gene TRBJ1-2; weak D call: TRBD1 (6 bases). CDR3 in amino acids: CATSRDRGAYGYTF. For the CDR3, the DNA is TGTGCCACCAGCAGAGATCGGGGGGCCTATGGCTACACCTTC. Based on the CDR3 plus reference TRBV15 and TRBJ1-2, the full variable domain is DAMVIQNPRYQVTQFGKPVTLSCSQTLNHNVMYWYQQKSSQAPKLLFHYYDKDFNNEADTPDNFQSRRPNTSFCFLDIRSPGLGDTAMYLCATSRDRGAYGYTFGSGTRLTVV.